The rows below give T cell receptor beta chains drawn from one sample of a study of T-cell reconstitution after alpha-beta-depleted transplantation in children. MiXCR, run by TCRdb on the PCR reads, gives a single entry per CDR3 protein. The sample has roughly 500,000 distinct CDR3 sequences, roughly a tenth seen once. Sample: PBMCs, taken before TCRalphabeta/CD19-depleted stem cell transplant. These receptors originate from a child aged 2-15 years with inherited bone marrow failure, due to receive a stem cell transplant. Both conserved end residues are part of each CDR3. A D gene is named only where the DNA matches it firmly. Clone size is shown for a subset of rows, as once, few, many or a class of expanded clone.

cdr3_aa cdr3_nt v_call clone_size j_call d_call
CASSFERQGDTGELFF TGTGCCAGCAGCTTTGAGCGACAAGGCGACACCGGGGAGCTGTTTTTT TRBV5-6 few TRBJ2-2 NA
CASSYSRSFEPQHF TGTGCCAGCAGTTACTCGAGATCGTTTGAGCCCCAGCATTTT TRBV6-5 few TRBJ1-5 NA
CASSPQRDLSYNEQFF TGTGCCAGCAGCCCCCAGCGGGACCTCTCCTACAATGAGCAGTTCTTC TRBV7-9 NA TRBJ2-1 TRBD2
CASSSSTGYNEQLF TGTGCCAGCAGTTCGTCGACGGGTTACAATGAGCAGCTCTTC TRBV27 NA TRBJ2-1 NA
CASSQDGGSGNSPLHF TGCGCCAGCAGCCAAGACGGGGGGTCGGGAAATTCACCCCTCCACTTT TRBV4-3 many TRBJ1-6 NA
CASSQSSQGRTDTQYF TGTGCCAGCAGCCAGTCTAGCCAGGGGCGGACAGATACGCAGTATTTT TRBV3-1 many TRBJ2-3 NA
CASSFRIVAGLAGSGSYNEQFF TGTGCCAGCAGTTTTAGAATTGTTGCGGGACTAGCGGGAAGCGGCTCCTACAATGAGCAGTTCTTC TRBV12-3/TRBV12-4 NA TRBJ2-1 TRBD2
CASSEDPSGGDNEQFF TGTGCCAGCAGTGAGGATCCTAGTGGGGGGGACAATGAGCAGTTCTTC TRBV2 NA TRBJ2-1 TRBD2
CSVAVSHGYEQYF TGCAGCGTTGCAGTATCTCACGGGTACGAGCAGTACTTC TRBV29-1 many TRBJ2-7 NA
CSAGTGGRNIQYF TGCAGTGCCGGGACAGGGGGAAGAAACATTCAGTACTTC TRBV20-1 NA TRBJ2-4 TRBD1
CASSYPTSGPYNEQFF TGTGCCAGCAGTTATCCCACTAGCGGGCCCTACAATGAGCAGTTCTTC TRBV6-5 NA TRBJ2-1 TRBD2
CASSPQDREGTEAFF TGTGCCAGCAGCCCTCAGGACAGGGAGGGCACTGAAGCTTTCTTT TRBV9 many TRBJ1-1 TRBD1
CASSQVPDPGWTTNEKLFF TGCGCCAGCAGCCAAGTCCCTGACCCAGGGTGGACAACTAATGAAAAACTGTTTTTT TRBV4-3 many TRBJ1-4 NA
CASSLAMSTDTQYF TGCGCCAGCAGCCTGGCTATGAGCACAGATACGCAGTATTTT TRBV5-1 many TRBJ2-3 NA
CASSYSPGGGGKLFF TGTGCCAGCAGTTACTCGCCGGGCGGCGGAGGGAAACTGTTTTTT TRBV6-5 many TRBJ1-4 NA
CASIPRDRGSNEQFF TGTGCCAGCATCCCCCGGGACAGGGGGTCTAATGAGCAGTTCTTC TRBV6-5 many TRBJ2-1 TRBD1
CATRTSGRAVYNEQFF TGTGCCACCCGGACTAGCGGGAGGGCCGTCTACAATGAGCAGTTCTTC TRBV27 few TRBJ2-1 TRBD2
CASSLFREDRNTDTQYF TGTGCCAGCAGTTTGTTTCGGGAAGACAGAAACACAGATACGCAGTATTTT TRBV28 many TRBJ2-3 NA
CASRSTDYSGNTIYF TGTGCCAGCAGATCGACGGATTACTCTGGAAACACCATATATTTT TRBV25-1 NA TRBJ1-3 NA
CASSLSTPSYEQYF TGTGCCAGCAGTTTAAGTACTCCCTCCTACGAGCAGTACTTC TRBV28 NA TRBJ2-7 NA
CSPETGETRIGNTGELFF TGCAGCCCCGAGACGGGGGAGACCCGTATAGGGAACACCGGGGAGCTGTTTTTT TRBV29-1 many TRBJ2-2 NA
CASSSAGQTYEQYF TGTGCCAGCAGCTCTGCCGGACAGACCTACGAGCAGTACTTC TRBV7-2 many TRBJ2-7 NA
CASSVGGRAYEQYF TGTGCCAGCAGCGTTGGGGGAAGGGCTTACGAGCAGTACTTC TRBV9 NA TRBJ2-7 NA
CASSLLLGETEAFF TGCGCCAGCAGCCTCCTCCTAGGGGAGACTGAAGCTTTCTTT TRBV4-1 NA TRBJ1-1 NA
CASSVLAGVNEQYF TGTGCCAGCAGTGTCCTAGCGGGAGTAAACGAGCAGTACTTC TRBV6-1 many TRBJ2-7 TRBD2
CASKVTSGRSEQYF TGCGCCAGCAAGGTTACTAGCGGGAGGAGCGAGCAGTACTTC TRBV5-1 many TRBJ2-7 TRBD2
CSHLGGVRGGLYNEQFF TGCAGTCACTTGGGGGGGGTGAGAGGTGGCCTGTACAATGAGCAGTTCTTC TRBV20-1 few TRBJ2-1 TRBD2
CASSLVAGLAGNEQFF TGTGCCAGCAGCTTAGTTGCGGGGCTAGCGGGCAATGAGCAGTTCTTC TRBV7-9 many TRBJ2-1 TRBD2
CSARSGLNQETQYF TGCAGTGCTAGATCGGGACTAAACCAAGAGACCCAGTACTTC TRBV20-1 few TRBJ2-5 TRBD2
CASSLLAARGQPQHF TGTGCCAGCAGTTTGTTGGCAGCGAGGGGACAGCCCCAGCATTTT TRBV28 many TRBJ1-5 NA
CSARDYVDTDTQYF TGCAGTGCTAGGGACTATGTCGACACAGATACGCAGTATTTT TRBV20-1 many TRBJ2-3 NA
CASRIIYNEQFF TGTGCCAGCCGTATCATTTACAATGAGCAGTTCTTC TRBV11-1 NA TRBJ2-1 NA
CASSLGNPRYEQYF TGTGCCAGCAGTTTAGGTAACCCCCGCTACGAGCAGTACTTC TRBV28 many TRBJ2-7 NA
CSVQWLAETGELFF TGCAGCGTTCAATGGCTAGCGGAAACCGGGGAGCTGTTTTTT TRBV29-1 many TRBJ2-2 TRBD2
CASSSGQMYTGELFF TGTGCCAGCAGCAGCGGACAGATGTACACCGGGGAGCTGTTTTTT TRBV5-5 many TRBJ2-2 NA
CASSKGYSEQFF TGTGCCAGCTCCAAGGGGTACAGTGAGCAGTTCTTC TRBV12-3/TRBV12-4 NA TRBJ2-1 NA
CASTSGLPNEQFF TGTGCCAGCACTTCGGGGCTTCCCAATGAGCAGTTCTTC TRBV7-9 many TRBJ2-1 NA
CASSYRSDTQYF TGTGCCAGCAGTTACCGGTCGGATACGCAGTATTTT TRBV6-2/TRBV6-3 many TRBJ2-3 NA
CSARDRFSTEAFF TGCAGTGCGAGGGACAGATTCTCCACTGAAGCTTTCTTT TRBV20-1 many TRBJ1-1 TRBD1
CASSLDSGNYGYTF TGTGCCAGCAGTTTGGACAGCGGTAACTATGGCTACACCTTC TRBV12-3/TRBV12-4 many TRBJ1-2 NA
CASSLRSRNNEQFF TGTGCCAGCAGCTTAAGAAGCAGAAACAATGAGCAGTTCTTC TRBV7-2 NA TRBJ2-1 NA
CATSRGLAGNEQYF TGTGCCACCAGCAGAGGCCTAGCGGGAAACGAGCAGTACTTC TRBV15 many TRBJ2-7 TRBD2
CSAPPGLQSYEQYF TGCAGTGCCCCGCCGGGACTACAATCCTACGAGCAGTACTTC TRBV20-1 few TRBJ2-7 TRBD2
CASSLMGHSNTGELFF TGCGCCAGCAGCTTGATGGGCCATTCGAACACCGGGGAGCTGTTTTTT TRBV5-1 few TRBJ2-2 NA
CASSKTRTHEQFF TGTGCCAGCAGTAAGACTAGGACCCATGAGCAGTTCTTC TRBV6-2/TRBV6-3 many TRBJ2-1 NA
CSAPGGRANTEAFF TGCAGTGCCCCCGGGGGGAGGGCGAACACTGAAGCTTTCTTT TRBV20-1 NA TRBJ1-1 NA
CASGENTGELFF TGTGCCAGCGGGGAGAACACCGGGGAGCTGTTTTTT TRBV28 NA TRBJ2-2 NA
CASSKVACWGTGTQHF NA TRBV21-1 many TRBJ1-5 NA
CSVGIVPNTDTQYF TGCAGCGTTGGGATAGTCCCTAACACAGATACGCAGTATTTT TRBV29-1 many TRBJ2-3 NA
CASSLWGRNEQFF TGTGCCAGCAGTTTATGGGGCCGAAATGAGCAGTTCTTC TRBV28 many TRBJ2-1 NA
CASSLSARDEQYF TGTGCCAGCAGTTTATCGGCCAGGGACGAGCAGTACTTC TRBV27 few TRBJ2-7 NA
CASSNRQGSGAYEQYF TGTGCCAGCAGCAATCGACAGGGATCGGGTGCCTACGAGCAGTACTTC TRBV7-8 once TRBJ2-7 TRBD1
CSARDPTSGNEQFF TGCAGTGCTAGAGATCCGACTAGCGGGAATGAGCAGTTCTTC TRBV20-1 many TRBJ2-1 TRBD2
CASSLDGPRIYEQYF TGTGCCAGCAGCTTAGATGGGCCTCGAATCTACGAGCAGTACTTC TRBV11-2 few TRBJ2-7 NA
CSVDGLAETQGPYEQYF TGCAGCGTTGATGGGCTAGCGGAGACCCAGGGGCCCTACGAGCAGTACTTC TRBV29-1 few TRBJ2-7 NA
CAWNGGRETQYF TGTGCCTGGAATGGCGGGAGAGAGACCCAGTACTTC TRBV30 many TRBJ2-5 TRBD2
CASSYSGIAGANTGELFF TGTGCCAGCAGTTACTCGGGGATAGCGGGAGCGAACACCGGGGAGCTGTTTTTT TRBV6-5 many TRBJ2-2 TRBD2
CSVLGRTGGTEAFF TGCAGCGTTCTGGGGCGGACAGGAGGGACTGAAGCTTTCTTT TRBV29-1 NA TRBJ1-1 TRBD1
CATSDVTSGRTYNEQFF TGTGCCACCAGTGATGTGACTAGCGGGAGGACCTACAATGAGCAGTTCTTC TRBV24-1 many TRBJ2-1 TRBD2
CATGGRGLSDTQYF TGTGCCACCGGGGGCAGGGGGCTTTCAGATACGCAGTATTTT TRBV6-1 many TRBJ2-3 TRBD1